The source of this T cell receptor (beta chain) is a study of naive and memory T cell subsets. CD4+ T cell IFNgamma after overnight CMV lysate exposure gave donor CMV status. Two oligonucleotides, mixed equimolar, formed the beta constant-region primer covering TRBC1 and TRBC2. The cDNA 3' end received a ligated single-stranded oligonucleotide carrying the SP2 primer and a 12-nucleotide UMI. Ligated cDNA was amplified by four rounds of PCR with nested alpha and beta constant-region primers and SP2. TCRdb reprocessed the UMI-ligation and nested PCR reads via MiXCR and lists one record per CDR3 protein. The sample lists 70,000 to 95,000 distinct CDR3 sequences, roughly 7% occurring once. Per the germline V gene, CDR1 is SEHNR and CDR2 is FQNEAQ (reference sequence). The CDR3 consists of 15 residues. V trimming: 4 bases; J trimming: 2 bases; junction bases outside the gene matches: 4.

The receptor was isolated from a human donor in good health. V usage is TRBV7-9 and J usage is TRBJ2-5, with TRBD2 matching 10 bases. Sequencing used central memory CD4+ T cells from blood. CDR3 sequence reads: CASSWVAGGQETQYF. CDR3 sequence (DNA): TGTGCCAGCAGCTGGGTAGCGGGAGGTCAAGAGACCCAGTACTTC.